Listed here are 25 T cell receptor beta chains from one sample, sequenced in a study of CD8+ T cells in alopecia areata (dated by TCRdb to 2016 to 2018). Receptor amplification or capture employed the immunoSEQ multiplex PCR assay. For TCR sequencing, RNA was extracted from every sample and reverse transcribed into cDNA to serve as template. TCRdb re-hosts the immuneACCESS table, in-frame sequences only. Its copies lack some clones; in the studies checked, an unresolved V gene accounts for under half of them, and the cause for the rest is not known. The table for this sample lists around 86,000 clones; more than 65% of them were counted only once. Roughly 17% of the sample belongs to the ten largest clones. This specimen's treatment or condition label, interpreted: oral pan-JAK inhibitor, 5-10 mg twice daily. The material sequenced was CD8+ T cells sorted from blood, taken around week 44, from a patient treated with tofacitinib. These receptors were taken from a human donor with alopecia areata.

V usage is TRBV30 and J usage is TRBJ2-1, with D uncertain. Germline V gives CDR1 GTSNPN, CDR2 SVGIG (reference sequence). V lost 5 bases, J lost 9 bases, and 11 bases lay in between. The CDR3 length is 11 residues. The DNA of the CDR3 is TGTGCCTGGGCGGTCGCACGTGAGCAGTTCTTC. It codes for CAWAVAREQFF.

This chain uses TRBV7-9 with TRBJ2-7; D might be TRBD1 (5 bases). The germline V and J ends were trimmed by 5 bases and 2 bases, with 13 bases remaining between them. The CDR3 extends over 14 amino acids. CDR1 and CDR2 (germline): SEHNR, FQNEAQ (reference sequence). In DNA, the CDR3 is TGTGCCAGCAGCCCAAATTCAGGGACCTACGAGCAGTACTTC. Its translation is CASSPNSGTYEQYF.

This clone was seen more than once but under ten times. The chain is built from TRBV30 and TRBJ2-7; D call uncertain. This CDR3 has 12 amino acids. CDR1 is GTSNPN and CDR2 is SVGIG in the germline V gene (reference sequence). V was pared by 6 bases and J by 1 base, with 10 bases between. The CDR3 sequence is CACRPGSYEQYF. Written as DNA, the CDR3 is TGTGCCTGCCGTCCTGGATCCTACGAGCAGTACTTC.

V and J are TRBV7-9 and TRBJ2-1; no definite D call. The germline CDR1 and CDR2 sequences are SEHNR and FQNEAQ (reference sequence). This CDR3 has 17 residues. Trimming removed 5 bases at V and 0 bases at J, with 17 bases between. The CDR3 reads CASSPQVGESSYNEQFF. The CDR3 nucleotides are TGTGCCAGCAGCCCCCAGGTCGGCGAGAGCTCCTACAATGAGCAGTTCTTC.

The rearrangement uses TRBV27 and TRBJ1-5, with D possibly TRBD1 on 5 matching bases. CDR1 and CDR2 (germline): MNHEY, SMNVEV (reference sequence). The CDR3 runs 13 residues. Trimming removed 8 bases at V and 5 bases at J, with 13 bases between. This CDR3 is CASAWGGDQPQHF. The DNA for the CDR3 is TGTGCCAGCGCCTGGGGGGGGGATCAGCCCCAGCATTTT.

The chain combines TRBV5-1 with TRBJ1-2; 8 positions agree with TRBD1. Germline values: CDR1 SGHRS, CDR2 YFSETQ. The CDR3 totals 17 residues. V lost 4 bases and J lost 0; bases outside the gene matches: 11. CDR3: CASSADRERGPNYGYTF. CDR3 DNA sequence: TGCGCCAGCAGCGCGGACAGGGAGCGGGGGCCTAACTATGGCTACACCTTC.

The V and J genes are TRBV7-2 and TRBJ2-1, with TRBD1 identical over 7 bases. V shed 5 bases and J 3 bases; nucleotides not matched to a gene: 10. The germline V gene has CDR1 SGHTA and CDR2 FQGNSA. The CDR3 runs 16 residues. CDR3 DNA: TGTGCCAGCAGCCTACGACAGGGACAACTCTACAATGAGCAGTTCTTC. Its translation: CASSLRQGQLYNEQFF.

There are a few counts of this clone. The rearrangement links TRBV7-8 to TRBJ2-1; D unresolved. The CDR3 loop spans 15 amino acids. The germline gives CDR1 SGHVS, CDR2 FQNEAQ. Deletions cut 3 bases from V and 5 bases from J, with 14 bases between. In DNA, the CDR3 is TGTGCCAGCAGCTTGGACCCCATACTAAACAATGAGCAGTTCTTC. Translating it yields CASSLDPILNNEQFF. Supplemented by reference TRBV7-8 and TRBJ2-1, the full variable domain reads GAGVSQSPRYKVAKRGQDVALRCDPISGHVSLFWYQQALGQGPEFLTYFQNEAQLDKSGLPSDRFFAERPEGSVSTLKIQRTQQEDSAVYLCASSLDPILNNEQFFGPGTRLTVL.

This clone was observed once. V gene TRBV5-4 combines with J gene TRBJ2-7; D might be TRBD1 (6 bases). Germline CDR1 SGHNT, CDR2 YYREEE (reference sequence). Trimming removed 5 bases from V and 3 bases from J, with 12 bases in between. The CDR3 spans 13 residues. The CDR3 region has the DNA TGTGCCAGCAGTATAGGGGGTGGCTACGAGCAGTACTTC. Translation gives CASSIGGGYEQYF.

The chain couples TRBV7-9 to TRBJ1-5; D call uncertain. CDR1 is SEHNR, CDR2 FQNEAQ, per germline (reference sequence). CDR3 length equals 13 residues. Trimming removed 5 bases at V and 3 bases at J, with 8 bases between. The CDR3 sequence: CASSRGDNQPQHF. In DNA, the CDR3 is TGTGCCAGCAGCAGAGGAGACAATCAGCCCCAGCATTTT.

This clone appeared a single time. V and J are TRBV5-1 and TRBJ2-1, with TRBD1 identical over 7 bases. V shed 7 bases and J 8 bases; nucleotides not matched to a gene: 18. The CDR3 covers 16 residues. The germline CDR1 and CDR2 sequences are SGHRS and YFSETQ. CDR3 in amino acids: CASGAGTVRLIDEQFF. CDR3 nucleotides: TGCGCCAGCGGCGCCGGGACAGTCCGTCTGATCGATGAGCAGTTCTTC. Using reference TRBV5-1 and TRBJ2-1 for the parts outside the CDR3, the full variable domain is KAGVTQTPRYLIKTRGQQVTLSCSPISGHRSVSWYQQTPGQGLQFLFEYFSETQRNKGNFPGRFSGRQFSNSRSEMNVSTLELGDSALYLCASGAGTVRLIDEQFFGPGTRLTVL.

J is TRBJ1-5 and V is TRBV2, with D perhaps TRBD1 (6 bases). Looked up from germline, CDR1 is SNHLY and CDR2 is FYNNEI. V was shortened by 2 bases and J by 6 bases, with 14 bases between the two germline ends. The CDR3 contains 15 residues. The CDR3 here is CASSEHTGFGQPQHF. For the CDR3, the DNA is TGTGCCAGCAGTGAACATACAGGGTTTGGTCAGCCCCAGCATTTT.

Comments on this clone: With a much larger clone just one base away, this may be a read error. The chain joins TRBV9 to TRBJ2-2; 10 nucleotides line up with TRBD1. The CDR3 totals 17 residues. CDR1 and CDR2 (germline): SGDLS, YYNGEE. The CDR3 here is CASSLGTGAYRPGELFF. CDR3 DNA sequence: TGCGCCAGCAGCTTGGGGACAGGGGCGTATCGGCCCGGGGAGCTGTTTTTT.

The rearrangement uses TRBV4-3 and TRBJ2-1; 15 nucleotides match TRBD2. The CDR3 loop spans 15 amino acids. The ends lost 4 bases at V and 8 bases at J; junction bases unmatched: 3. The germline V gene encodes CDR1 LGHNA and CDR2 YSLEER. The CDR3 reads CASSRTSGGVDEQFF. CDR3 in DNA: TGCGCCAGCAGCCGGACTAGCGGGGGGGTGGATGAGCAGTTCTTC.

The chain employs TRBV25-1 and TRBJ2-1; D is uncertain. V was shortened by 8 bases and J by 7 bases, with 9 bases between the two germline ends. The CDR3 covers 11 residues. Germline CDR1 MGHDK, CDR2 SYGVNS. The CDR3 DNA sequence: TGTGCCAGCCTACGTTATAATGAGCAGTTCTTC. It yields the protein CASLRYNEQFF.

This clone was seen a handful of times. V is TRBV19 and J is TRBJ2-5; 7 positions agree with TRBD1. Germline loops: CDR1 LNHDA, CDR2 SQIVND (reference sequence). This CDR3 spans 16 amino acids. Trimming at V came to 6 bases and at J to 4 bases, leaving 14 bases not matched to a gene. DNA for the CDR3: TGTGCCAGTAGCCCCACAGGGGAACCCTCGCGAGAGACCCAGTACTTC. It yields the protein CASSPTGEPSRETQYF.

The J gene is TRBJ2-7, the V gene TRBV9; 11 nucleotides match TRBD1. Germline CDR1 is SGDLS and CDR2 is YYNGEE. Trimming cost V 3 bases and J 6 bases; bases outside gene matches: 2. The CDR3 is 13 amino acids. The CDR3 protein is CASSAGQGAEQYF. The CDR3 DNA is TGTGCCAGCAGCGCCGGACAGGGGGCCGAGCAGTACTTC.

This clone was detected once. The chain links TRBV5-1 to TRBJ1-2; TRBD1 agrees at 10 bases. Germline CDR1 reads SGHRS; CDR2 reads YFSETQ. The CDR3 is made up of 18 amino acids. V shed 0 bases, J shed 3 bases, and the junction held 11 bases outside the gene matches. The CDR3: CASSLARTGGWSDYGYTF. The DNA for the CDR3 is TGCGCCAGCAGCTTGGCACGGACAGGGGGATGGTCTGACTATGGCTACACCTTC.

The chain has TRBV9 and TRBJ2-1; 10 positions match TRBD2. The CDR3 consists of 15 residues. The trim removed 4 bases at V and 2 bases at J, leaving 3 bases unmatched. The V gene's germline CDR1 is SGDLS and CDR2 YYNGEE. As DNA, the CDR3 is TGTGCCAGCAGCTCAAGCGGGGGGGCCTACAATGAGCAGTTCTTC. Residues: CASSSSGGAYNEQFF.

The chain uses TRBV10-3 and TRBJ1-2, with D perhaps matching TRBD1 (5 bases). V lost 3 bases, J lost 5 bases, and 13 bases lay in between. The CDR3 contains 14 residues. CDR1 is ENHRY and CDR2 is SYGVKD in the germline V gene. The CDR3 region is CAISDEGLGYGYTF. The CDR3 DNA sequence: TGTGCCATCAGTGACGAGGGGCTGGGGTATGGCTACACCTTC.

The gene calls are TRBV19 and TRBJ2-2, with D possibly matching TRBD1 (5 bases). The V end lost 3 bases, the J end lost 1 base, and 6 bases lay between the germline ends. Per germline, CDR1 LNHDA and CDR2 SQIVND (reference sequence). The CDR3 is 14 residues long. CDR3 region: CASSMQGNTGELFF. CDR3 sequence (DNA): TGTGCCAGTAGTATGCAGGGGAACACCGGGGAGCTGTTTTTT.

The chain couples TRBV5-1 to TRBJ2-2; no clear D. The germline V and J ends were trimmed by 1 base and 0 bases, with 10 bases remaining between them. CDR1 SGHRS and CDR2 YFSETQ come from the germline V gene. This CDR3 is built from 16 residues. CDR3 DNA: TGCGCCAGCAGCTTGTTGTTAGAATCGAACACCGGGGAGCTGTTTTTT. It codes for CASSLLLESNTGELFF.

V and J are TRBV6-5 and TRBJ1-6; D remains ambiguous. Deletions cut 2 bases from V and 15 bases from J, with 14 bases between. Per germline, CDR1 MNHEY and CDR2 SVGAGI. CDR3 size: 13 residues. In DNA form, the CDR3 reads TGTGCCAGCAGTTACGGGTCCCTAGAGGACCTCCACTTT. Protein: CASSYGSLEDLHF.

Only a few counts were recorded for this clone. J is TRBJ2-7 and V is TRBV4-3, with D perhaps TRBD1 (6 bases). Per germline, CDR1 LGHNA and CDR2 YSLEER. Trimming cost V 1 base and J 2 bases, with 12 bases left between them. The CDR3 runs 15 residues. In DNA form, the CDR3 reads TGCGCCAGCAGCCAAGGGACAGATCGACCCTACGAGCAGTACTTC. It specifies CASSQGTDRPYEQYF.

The chain links TRBV5-1 to TRBJ2-3; no clear D gene. Trimming cost V 3 bases and J 4 bases, with 15 bases left between them. The germline CDR1 and CDR2 sequences are SGHRS and YFSETQ. The CDR3 contains 15 residues. The CDR3 protein is CASSSRSGIADTQYF. The CDR3 nucleotides read TGCGCCAGCAGCTCAAGATCCGGTATTGCAGATACGCAGTATTTT.